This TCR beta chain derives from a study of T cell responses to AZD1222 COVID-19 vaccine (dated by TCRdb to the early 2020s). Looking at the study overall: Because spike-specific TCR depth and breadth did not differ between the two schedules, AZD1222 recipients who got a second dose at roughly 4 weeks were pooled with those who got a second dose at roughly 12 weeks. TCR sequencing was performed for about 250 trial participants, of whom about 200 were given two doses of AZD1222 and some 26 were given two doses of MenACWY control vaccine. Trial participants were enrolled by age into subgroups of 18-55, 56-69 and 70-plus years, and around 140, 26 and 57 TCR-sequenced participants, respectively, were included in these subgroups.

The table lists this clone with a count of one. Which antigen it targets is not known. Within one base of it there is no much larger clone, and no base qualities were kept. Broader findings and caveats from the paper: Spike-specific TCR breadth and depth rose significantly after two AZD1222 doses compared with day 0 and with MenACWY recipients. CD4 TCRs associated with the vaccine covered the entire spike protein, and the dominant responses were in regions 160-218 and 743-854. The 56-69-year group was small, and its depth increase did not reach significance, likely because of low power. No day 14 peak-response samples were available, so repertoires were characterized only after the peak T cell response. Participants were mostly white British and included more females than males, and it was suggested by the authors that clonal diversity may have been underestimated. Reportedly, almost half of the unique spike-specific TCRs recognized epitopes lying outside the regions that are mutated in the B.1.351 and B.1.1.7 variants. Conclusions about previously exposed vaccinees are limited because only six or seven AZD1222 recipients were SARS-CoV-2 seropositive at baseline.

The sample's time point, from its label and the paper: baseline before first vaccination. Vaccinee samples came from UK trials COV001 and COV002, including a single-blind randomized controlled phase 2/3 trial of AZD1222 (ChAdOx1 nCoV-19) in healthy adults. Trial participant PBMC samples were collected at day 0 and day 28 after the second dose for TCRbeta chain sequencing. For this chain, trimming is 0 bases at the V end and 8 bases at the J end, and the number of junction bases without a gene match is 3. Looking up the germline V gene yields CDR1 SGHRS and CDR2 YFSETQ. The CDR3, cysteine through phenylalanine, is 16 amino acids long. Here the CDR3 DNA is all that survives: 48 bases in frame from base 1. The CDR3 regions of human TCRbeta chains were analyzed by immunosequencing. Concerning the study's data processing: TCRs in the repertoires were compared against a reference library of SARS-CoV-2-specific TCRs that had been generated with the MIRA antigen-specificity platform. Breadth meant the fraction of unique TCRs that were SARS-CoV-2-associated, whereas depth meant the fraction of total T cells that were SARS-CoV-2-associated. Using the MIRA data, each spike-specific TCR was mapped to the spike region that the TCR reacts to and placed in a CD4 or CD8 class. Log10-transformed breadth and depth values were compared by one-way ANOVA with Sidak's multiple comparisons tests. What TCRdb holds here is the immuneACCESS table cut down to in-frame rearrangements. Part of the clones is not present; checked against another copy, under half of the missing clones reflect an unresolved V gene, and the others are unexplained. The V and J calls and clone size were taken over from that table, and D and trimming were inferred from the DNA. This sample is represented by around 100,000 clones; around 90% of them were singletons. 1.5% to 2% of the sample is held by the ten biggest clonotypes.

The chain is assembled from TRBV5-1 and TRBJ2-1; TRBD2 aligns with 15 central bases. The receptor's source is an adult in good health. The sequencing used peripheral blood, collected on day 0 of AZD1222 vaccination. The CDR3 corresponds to CASSLGTSGRADEQFF. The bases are TGCGCCAGCAGCTTGGGGACTAGCGGGAGGGCAGATGAGCAGTTCTTC.